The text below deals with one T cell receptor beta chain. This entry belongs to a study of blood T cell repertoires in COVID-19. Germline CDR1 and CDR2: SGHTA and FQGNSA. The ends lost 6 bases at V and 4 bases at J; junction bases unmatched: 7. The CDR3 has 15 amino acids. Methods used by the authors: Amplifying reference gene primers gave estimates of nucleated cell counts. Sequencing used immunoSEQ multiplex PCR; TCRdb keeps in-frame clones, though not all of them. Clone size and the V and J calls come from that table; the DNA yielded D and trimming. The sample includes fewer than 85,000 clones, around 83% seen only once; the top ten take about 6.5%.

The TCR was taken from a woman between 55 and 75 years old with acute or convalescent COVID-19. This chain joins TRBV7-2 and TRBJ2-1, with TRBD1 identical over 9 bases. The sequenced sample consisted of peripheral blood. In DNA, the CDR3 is TGTGCCAGCAGTTCCGACAGGGGGGCTTACAATGAGCAGTTCTTC. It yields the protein CASSSDRGAYNEQFF.